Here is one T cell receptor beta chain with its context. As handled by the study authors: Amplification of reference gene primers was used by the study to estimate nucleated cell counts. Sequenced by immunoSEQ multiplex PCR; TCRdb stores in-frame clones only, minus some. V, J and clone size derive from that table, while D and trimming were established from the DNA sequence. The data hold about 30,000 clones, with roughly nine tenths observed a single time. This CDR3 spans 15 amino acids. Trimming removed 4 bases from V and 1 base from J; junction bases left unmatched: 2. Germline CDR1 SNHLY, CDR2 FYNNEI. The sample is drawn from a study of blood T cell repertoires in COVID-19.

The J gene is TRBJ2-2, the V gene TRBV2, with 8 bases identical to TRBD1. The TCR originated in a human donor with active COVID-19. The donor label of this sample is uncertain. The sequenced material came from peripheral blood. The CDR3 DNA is TGTGCCAGCAGTGGGACAGGGCTGAACACCGGGGAGCTGTTTTTT. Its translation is CASSGTGLNTGELFF.